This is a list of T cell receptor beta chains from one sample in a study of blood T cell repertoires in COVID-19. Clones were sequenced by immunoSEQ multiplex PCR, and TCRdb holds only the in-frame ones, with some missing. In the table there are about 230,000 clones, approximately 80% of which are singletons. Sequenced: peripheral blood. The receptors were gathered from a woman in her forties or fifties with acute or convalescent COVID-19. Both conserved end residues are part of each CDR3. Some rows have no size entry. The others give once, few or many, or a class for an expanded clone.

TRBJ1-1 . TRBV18 CASPGGRSEAFF
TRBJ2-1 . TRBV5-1 CASSLFTDNEQFF
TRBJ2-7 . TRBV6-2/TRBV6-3 CASSYAGNEQYF
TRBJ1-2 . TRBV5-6 CASSRETGITMRYTF
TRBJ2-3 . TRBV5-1 CASSPGTGADTQYF
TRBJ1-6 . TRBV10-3 CAISDQEGSYNSPLHF
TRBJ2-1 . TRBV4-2 CASSQEIGGGYNEQFF
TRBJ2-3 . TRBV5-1 CASSLDRVTDTQYF
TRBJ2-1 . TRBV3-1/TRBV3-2 CASSRSGTNYNEQFF
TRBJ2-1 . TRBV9 CASSEDARDNYNEQFF
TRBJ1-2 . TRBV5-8 CASSEQGRDYGYTF
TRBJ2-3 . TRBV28 CASSFMAGTGTDTQYF
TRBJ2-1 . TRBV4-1 CASSQFPGAHEQFF
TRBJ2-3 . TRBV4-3 CASSLAGQGSDTQYF
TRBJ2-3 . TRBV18 CASSPSADTQYF
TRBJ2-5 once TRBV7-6 CASSRRHYDNLETQYF
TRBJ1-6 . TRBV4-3 CASSRVLYNSPLHF
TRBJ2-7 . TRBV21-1 CASSKGRGAEQYF
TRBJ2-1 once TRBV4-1 CASSQPGGAYNEQFF
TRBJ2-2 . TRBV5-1 CASSLEPAGVSAGGELFF
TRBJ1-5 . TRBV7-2 CASSPRGPAFGQPQHF
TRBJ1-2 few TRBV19 CASSIDRGSYGYTF
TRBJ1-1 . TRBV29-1 CSVGPGGSGTEAFF
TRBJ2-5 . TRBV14 CASSQVGAAGTQYF
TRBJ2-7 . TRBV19 CASSNPGISYEQYF
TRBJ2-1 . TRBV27 CASSYRGRGEQFF
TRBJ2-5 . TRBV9 CASSDSGQETQYF
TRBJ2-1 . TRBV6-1 CASSGETSGRADEQFF
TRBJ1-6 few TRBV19 CASSISDRTFDSPLHF
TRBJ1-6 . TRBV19 CASSIVAFFNRQRSPLHF
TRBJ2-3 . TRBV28 CAGGSGGAEDTQYF
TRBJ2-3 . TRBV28 CASTSNRGLDTQYF
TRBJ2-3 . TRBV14 CASSQADYTDTQYF
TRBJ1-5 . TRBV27 CATRRGDQPQHF
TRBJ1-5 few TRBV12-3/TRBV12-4 CASRDISGQPQHF
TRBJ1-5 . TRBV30 CAWSTGGSNQPQHF
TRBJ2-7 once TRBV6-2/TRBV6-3 CASSPVSFWSEQYF
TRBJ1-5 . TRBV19 CASSTRIPIGNQPQHF
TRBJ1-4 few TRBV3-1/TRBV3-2 CASSPLQGNEKLFF
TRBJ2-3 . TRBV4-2 CASSQSGNTDTQYF
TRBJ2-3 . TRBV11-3 CASSPGLAASTDTQYF
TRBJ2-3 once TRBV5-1 CASSQVGGSDTQYF
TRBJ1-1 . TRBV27 CASSLTGGRATLNTEAFF
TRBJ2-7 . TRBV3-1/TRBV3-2 CASRGPYEQYF
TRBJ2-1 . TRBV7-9 CASSPSGTSGRGEQFF
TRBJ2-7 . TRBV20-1 CSARASYEQYF
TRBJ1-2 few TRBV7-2 CASSSQGLSYTF
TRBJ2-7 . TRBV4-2 CASSQDPSPQSSYEQYF
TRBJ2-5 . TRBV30 CACTQREEETQYF
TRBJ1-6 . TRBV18 CASSPSGRPRGSPLHF
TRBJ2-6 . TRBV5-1 CASSLAGGAGANVLTF
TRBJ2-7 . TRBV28 CASILSGAYEQYF
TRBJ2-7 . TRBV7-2 CASSRGQVYEQYF